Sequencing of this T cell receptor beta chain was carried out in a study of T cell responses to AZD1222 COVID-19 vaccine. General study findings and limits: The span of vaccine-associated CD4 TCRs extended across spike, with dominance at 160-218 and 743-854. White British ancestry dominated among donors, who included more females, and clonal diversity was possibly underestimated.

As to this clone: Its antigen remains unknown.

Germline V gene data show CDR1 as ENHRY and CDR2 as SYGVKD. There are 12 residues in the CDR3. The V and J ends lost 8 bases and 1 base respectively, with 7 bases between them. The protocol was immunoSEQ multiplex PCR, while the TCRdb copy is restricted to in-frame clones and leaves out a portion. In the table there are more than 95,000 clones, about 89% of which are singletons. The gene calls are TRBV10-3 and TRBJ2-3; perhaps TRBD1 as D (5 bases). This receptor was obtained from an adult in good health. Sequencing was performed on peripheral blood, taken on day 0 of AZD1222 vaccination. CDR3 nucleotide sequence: TGTGCCATCTGGGGCGGCACAGATACGCAGTATTTT. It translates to CAIWGGTDTQYF.